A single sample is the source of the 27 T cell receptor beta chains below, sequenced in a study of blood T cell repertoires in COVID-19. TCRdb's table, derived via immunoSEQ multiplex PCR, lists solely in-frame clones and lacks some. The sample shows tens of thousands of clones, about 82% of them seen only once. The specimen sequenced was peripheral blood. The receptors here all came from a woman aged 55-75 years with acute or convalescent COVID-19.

The CDR3 spells CASSPQGRLAGTGELFF. The CDR3 bases are TGTGCCAGCAGCCCCCAGGGTCGGCTAGCGGGGACCGGGGAGCTGTTTTTT. The rearrangement joins TRBV5-6 to TRBJ2-2; 9 nucleotides agree with TRBD2. The CDR3 spans 17 residues. Germline CDR1 and CDR2: SGHDT and YYEEEE. V trimming: 4 bases; J trimming: 5 bases; junction bases outside the gene matches: 12. Full variable domain (rest looked up from reference TRBV5-6 and TRBJ2-2): DAGVTQSPTHLIKTRGQQVTLRCSPKSGHDTVSWYQQALGQGPQFIFQYYEEEERQRGNFPDRFSGHQFPNYSSELNVNALLLGDSALYLCASSPQGRLAGTGELFFGEGSRLTVL.

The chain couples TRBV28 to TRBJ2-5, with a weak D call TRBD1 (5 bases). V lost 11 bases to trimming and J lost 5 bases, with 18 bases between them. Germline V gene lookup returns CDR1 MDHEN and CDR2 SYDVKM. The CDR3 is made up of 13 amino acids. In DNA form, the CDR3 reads TGTGCCTGCGGCAGGGTTTTTAGGGAGACCCAGTACTTC. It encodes CACGRVFRETQYF.

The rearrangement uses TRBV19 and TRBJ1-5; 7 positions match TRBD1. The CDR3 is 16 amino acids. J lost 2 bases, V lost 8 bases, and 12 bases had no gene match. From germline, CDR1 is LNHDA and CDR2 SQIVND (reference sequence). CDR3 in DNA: TGTGCCAGTTTTAATTTAGGGGGGACAGGCAATCAGCCCCAGCATTTT. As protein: CASFNLGGTGNQPQHF.

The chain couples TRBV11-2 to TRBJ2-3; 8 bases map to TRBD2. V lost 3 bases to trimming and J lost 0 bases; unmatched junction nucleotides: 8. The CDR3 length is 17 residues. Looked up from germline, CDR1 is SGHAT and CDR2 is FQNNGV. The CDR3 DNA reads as TGTGCCAGCAGCTTTCTATCGGGGGGGATTAGCACAGATACGCAGTATTTT. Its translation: CASSFLSGGISTDTQYF.

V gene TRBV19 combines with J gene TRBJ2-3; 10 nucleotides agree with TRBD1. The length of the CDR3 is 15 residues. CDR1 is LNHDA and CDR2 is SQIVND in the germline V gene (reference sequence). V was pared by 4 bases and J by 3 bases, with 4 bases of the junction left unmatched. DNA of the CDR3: TGTGCCAGTAGTAAGGGACAGGGGTGGACAGATACGCAGTATTTT. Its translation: CASSKGQGWTDTQYF. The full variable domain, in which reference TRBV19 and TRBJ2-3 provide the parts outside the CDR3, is DGGITQSPKYLFRKEGQNVTLSCEQNLNHDAMYWYRQDPGQGLRLIYYSQIVNDFQKGDIAEGYSVSREKKESFPLTVTSAQKNPTAFYLCASSKGQGWTDTQYFGPGTRLTVL.

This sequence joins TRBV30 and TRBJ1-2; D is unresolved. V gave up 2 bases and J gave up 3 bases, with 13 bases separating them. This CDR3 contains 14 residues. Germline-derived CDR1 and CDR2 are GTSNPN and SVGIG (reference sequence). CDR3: CAWSKAPGYYGYTF. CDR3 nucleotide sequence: TGTGCCTGGAGTAAGGCTCCCGGGTACTATGGCTACACCTTC.

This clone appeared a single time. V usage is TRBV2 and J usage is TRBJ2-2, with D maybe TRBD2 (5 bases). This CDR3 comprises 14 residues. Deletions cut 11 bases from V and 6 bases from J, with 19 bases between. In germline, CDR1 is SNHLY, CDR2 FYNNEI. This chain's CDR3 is CASYLSGLAGELFF. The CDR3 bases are TGTGCCTCCTACCTAAGTGGACTCGCCGGGGAGCTGTTTTTT.

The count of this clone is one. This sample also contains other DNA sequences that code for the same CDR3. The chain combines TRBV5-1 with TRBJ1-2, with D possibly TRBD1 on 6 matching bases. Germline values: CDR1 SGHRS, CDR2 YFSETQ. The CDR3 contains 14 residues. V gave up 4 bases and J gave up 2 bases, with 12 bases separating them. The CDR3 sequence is CASSQSTGNYGYTF. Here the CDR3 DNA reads TGCGCCAGCAGCCAATCTACAGGGAACTATGGCTACACCTTC. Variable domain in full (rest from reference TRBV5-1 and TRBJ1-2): KAGVTQTPRYLIKTRGQQVTLSCSPISGHRSVSWYQQTPGQGLQFLFEYFSETQRNKGNFPGRFSGRQFSNSRSEMNVSTLELGDSALYLCASSQSTGNYGYTFGSGTRLTVV.

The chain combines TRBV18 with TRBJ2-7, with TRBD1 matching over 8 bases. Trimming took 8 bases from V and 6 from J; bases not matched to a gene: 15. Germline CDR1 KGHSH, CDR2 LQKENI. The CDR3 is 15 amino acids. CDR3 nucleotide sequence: TGTGCCAGCCCCCAACCCACAGGGGGAAGTCTCGAGCAGTACGTC. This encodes CASPQPTGGSLEQYV.

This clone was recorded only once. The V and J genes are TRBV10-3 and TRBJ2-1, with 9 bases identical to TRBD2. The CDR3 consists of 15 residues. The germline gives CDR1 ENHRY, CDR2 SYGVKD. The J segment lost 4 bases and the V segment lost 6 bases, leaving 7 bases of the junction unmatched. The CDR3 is CAIRRIAGVYNEQFF. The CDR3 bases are TGTGCCATCAGGAGAATAGCGGGGGTTTACAATGAGCAGTTCTTC.

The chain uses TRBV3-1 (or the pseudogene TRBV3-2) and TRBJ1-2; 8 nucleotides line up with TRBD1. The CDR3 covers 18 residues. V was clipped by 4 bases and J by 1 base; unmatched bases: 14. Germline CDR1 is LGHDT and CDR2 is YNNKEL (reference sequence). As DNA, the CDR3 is TGTGCCAGCAGCCCCATCTTGAGACAGGGGATTTTTAACTATGGCTACACCTTC. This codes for CASSPILRQGIFNYGYTF.

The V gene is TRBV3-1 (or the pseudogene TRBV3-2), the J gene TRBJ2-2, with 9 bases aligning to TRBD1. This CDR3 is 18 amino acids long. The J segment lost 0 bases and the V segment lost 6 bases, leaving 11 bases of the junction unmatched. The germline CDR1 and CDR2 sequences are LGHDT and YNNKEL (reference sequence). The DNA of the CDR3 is TGTGCCAGCAGACAAACCGGGACAGGGAAACCGAACACCGGGGAGCTGTTTTTT. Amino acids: CASRQTGTGKPNTGELFF.

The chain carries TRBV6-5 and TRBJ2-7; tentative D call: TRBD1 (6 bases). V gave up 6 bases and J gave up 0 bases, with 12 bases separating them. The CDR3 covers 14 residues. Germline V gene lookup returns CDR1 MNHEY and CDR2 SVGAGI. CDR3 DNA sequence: TGTGCCAGCAGCACAGGGCCCAGCTCCTACGAGCAGTACTTC. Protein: CASSTGPSSYEQYF.

The CDR3: CASSSRDRSSYEQYF. CDR3 DNA sequence: TGTGCCAGCAGCTCCCGGGACAGAAGCTCCTACGAGCAGTACTTC. The genes are TRBV5-6 and TRBJ2-7; TRBD1 matches 7 bases. This CDR3 comprises 15 residues. Germline V CDR1 and CDR2: SGHDT, YYEEEE. V lost 3 bases, J lost 0 bases, and 6 bases stayed unmatched.

CDR3 in DNA: TGTGCCAGCAGCGTAGGGGGACAATCAGGGTCACCCCTCCACTTT. It translates to CASSVGGQSGSPLHF. V usage is TRBV9 and J usage is TRBJ1-6, with D possibly being TRBD1 (6 bases). There are 15 residues in the CDR3. The V gene's germline CDR1 is SGDLS and CDR2 YYNGEE. V lost 0 bases, J lost 10 bases, and 14 bases lay in between.

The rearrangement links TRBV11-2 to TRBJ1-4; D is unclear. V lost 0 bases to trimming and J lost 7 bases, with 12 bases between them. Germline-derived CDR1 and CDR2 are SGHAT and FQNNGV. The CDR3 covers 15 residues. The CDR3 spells CASSLDPGGSEKLFF. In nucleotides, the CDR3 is TGTGCCAGCAGCTTAGATCCGGGAGGGAGTGAAAAACTGTTTTTT.

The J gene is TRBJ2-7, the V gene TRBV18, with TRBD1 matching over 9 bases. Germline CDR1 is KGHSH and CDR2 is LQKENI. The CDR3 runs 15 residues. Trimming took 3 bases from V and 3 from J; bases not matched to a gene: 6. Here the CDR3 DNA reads TGTGCCAGCTCACCCTGGGACAGGGAATACTACGAGCAGTACTTC. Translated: CASSPWDREYYEQYF.

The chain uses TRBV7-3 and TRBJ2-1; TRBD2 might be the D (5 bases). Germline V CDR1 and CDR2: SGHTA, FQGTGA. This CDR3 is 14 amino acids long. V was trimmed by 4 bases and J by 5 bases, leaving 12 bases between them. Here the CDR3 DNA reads TGTGCCAGCAGCTCCCGGACTGGTCACAATGAGCAGTTCTTC. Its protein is CASSSRTGHNEQFF.

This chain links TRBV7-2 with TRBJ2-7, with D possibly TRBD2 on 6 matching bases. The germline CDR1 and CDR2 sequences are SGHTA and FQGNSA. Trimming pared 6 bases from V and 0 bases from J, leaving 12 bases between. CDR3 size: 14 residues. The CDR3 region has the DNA TGTGCCAGCAGAAGTAGCGGTCTCTCCTACGAGCAGTACTTC. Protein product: CASRSSGLSYEQYF.

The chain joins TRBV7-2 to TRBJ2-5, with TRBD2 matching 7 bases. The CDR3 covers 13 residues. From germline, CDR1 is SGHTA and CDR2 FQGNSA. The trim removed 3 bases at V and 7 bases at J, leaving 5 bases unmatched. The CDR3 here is CASSLGGTVTQYF. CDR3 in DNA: TGTGCCAGCAGCTTGGGGGGGACGGTGACCCAGTACTTC.

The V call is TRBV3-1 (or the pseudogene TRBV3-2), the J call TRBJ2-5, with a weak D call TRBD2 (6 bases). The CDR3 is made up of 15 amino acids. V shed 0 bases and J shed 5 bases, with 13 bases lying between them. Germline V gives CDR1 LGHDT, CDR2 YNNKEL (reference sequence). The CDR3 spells CASSQEWGRWETQYF. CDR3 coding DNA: TGTGCCAGCAGCCAAGAATGGGGGAGGTGGGAGACCCAGTACTTC.

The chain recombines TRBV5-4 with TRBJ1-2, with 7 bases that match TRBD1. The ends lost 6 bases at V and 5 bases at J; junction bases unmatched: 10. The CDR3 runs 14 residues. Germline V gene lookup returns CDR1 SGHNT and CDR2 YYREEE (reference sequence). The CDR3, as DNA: TGTGCCAGCACCCGGGACAGTAGAATTTATGGCTACACCTTC. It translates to CASTRDSRIYGYTF.

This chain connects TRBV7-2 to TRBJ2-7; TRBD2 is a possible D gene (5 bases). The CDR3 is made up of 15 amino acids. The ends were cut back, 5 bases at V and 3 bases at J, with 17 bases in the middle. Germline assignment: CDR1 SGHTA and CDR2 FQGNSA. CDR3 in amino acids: CASSPRYRGLYEQYF. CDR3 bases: TGTGCCAGCAGCCCACGGTATCGAGGGCTCTACGAGCAGTACTTC.

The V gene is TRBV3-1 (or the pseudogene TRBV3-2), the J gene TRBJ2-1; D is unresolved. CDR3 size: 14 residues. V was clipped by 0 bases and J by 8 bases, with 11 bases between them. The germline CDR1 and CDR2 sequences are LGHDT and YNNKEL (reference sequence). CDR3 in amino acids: CASSQELWAHEQFF. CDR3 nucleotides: TGTGCCAGCAGCCAAGAACTTTGGGCCCATGAGCAGTTCTTC.

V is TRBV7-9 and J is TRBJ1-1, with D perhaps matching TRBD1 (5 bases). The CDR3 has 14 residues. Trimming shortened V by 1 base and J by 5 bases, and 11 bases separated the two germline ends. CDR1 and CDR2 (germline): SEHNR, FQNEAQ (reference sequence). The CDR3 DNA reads TGTGCCAGCAGCTTAGTCGGGGAGGGGACTGAAGCTTTCTTT. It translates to CASSLVGEGTEAFF.

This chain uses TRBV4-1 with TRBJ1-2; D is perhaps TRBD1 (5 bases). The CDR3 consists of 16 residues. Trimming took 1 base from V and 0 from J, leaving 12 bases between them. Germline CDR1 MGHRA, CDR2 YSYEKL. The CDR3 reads CASSQGGALSNYGYTF. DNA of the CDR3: TGCGCCAGCAGCCAAGGCGGGGCCCTCTCTAACTATGGCTACACCTTC.

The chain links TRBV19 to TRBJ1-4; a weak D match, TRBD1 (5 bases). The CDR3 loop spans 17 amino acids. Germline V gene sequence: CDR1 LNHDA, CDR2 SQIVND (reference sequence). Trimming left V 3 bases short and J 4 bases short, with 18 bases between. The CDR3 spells CASSMGKMGTINEKLFF. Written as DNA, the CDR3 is TGTGCCAGTAGTATGGGGAAAATGGGGACTATTAATGAAAAACTGTTTTTT.